The subject of this entry is one T cell receptor beta chain. As yet, its antigen is unknown. Trimming cost V 7 bases and J 4 bases, with 12 bases left between them. Germline lookup yields CDR1 SGHRS and CDR2 YFSETQ. This CDR3 comprises 13 residues. PCR employed 60 Vbeta and 13 Jbeta primers. TCRdb keeps only in-frame clones here, not all; method: immunoSEQ multiplex PCR. The table records about 190,000 clones, 81% of them present only once. The data stem from a study of cytomegalovirus exposure and HLA in healthy donors. General study points: TCR beta sequences reportedly predicted most subjects' HLA-A and HLA-B alleles accurately.

The sequence came from a man aged 35-49 years in good health and CMV-seropositive. J is TRBJ1-5 and V is TRBV5-1; D remains unclear. Sequencing input: PBMCs. Here the CDR3 DNA reads TGCGCCAGCCGTGAGTCTGAAAATCAGCCCCAGCATTTT. Amino acid sequence: CASRESENQPQHF.